Below are 8 T cell receptor beta chains sequenced from a single sample in a study of blood T cell repertoires in COVID-19. The assay was immunoSEQ multiplex PCR, and TCRdb's table has in-frame clones only and misses some. Here the sample spans roughly 700,000 clones, just under 90% being singletons. Specimen: peripheral blood. Receptor source: a woman aged 18-30 years with acute or convalescent COVID-19.

The chain links TRBV5-5 to TRBJ2-7, with TRBD1 matching over 7 bases. Germline loops: CDR1 SGHKS, CDR2 YYEKEE (reference sequence). The CDR3 totals 15 residues. V lost 4 bases to trimming and J lost 0 bases; unmatched junction nucleotides: 7. The CDR3 DNA sequence: TGTGCCAGCAGCGCGACAGGGCCTCCCTCCTACGAGCAGTACTTC. Translation: CASSATGPPSYEQYF.

The V and J genes are TRBV2 and TRBJ2-7; maybe TRBD1 (5 bases). The CDR3 extends over 13 amino acids. The V and J ends lost 4 bases and 6 bases respectively, with 13 bases between them. CDR1 and CDR2 from the germline V gene are SNHLY and FYNNEI. CDR3 bases: TGTGCCAGCAGTGGGACAAGAGTTGGCGAGCAGTACTTC. Translating it yields CASSGTRVGEQYF.

This chain joins TRBV5-5 and TRBJ1-2, with TRBD1 identical over 7 bases. J was trimmed by 6 bases and V by 5 bases; bases with no gene match: 4. CDR3 length equals 12 residues. From germline, CDR1 is SGHKS and CDR2 YYEKEE (reference sequence). The CDR3, as DNA: TGTGCCAGCAGGTGGACAGGAGATGGCTACACCTTC. Translated: CASRWTGDGYTF. The whole variable domain, remainder taken from reference TRBV5-5 and TRBJ1-2, is DAGVTQSPTHLIKTRGQQVTLRCSPISGHKSVSWYQQVLGQGPQFIFQYYEKEERGRGNFPDRFSARQFPNYSSELNVNALLLGDSALYLCASRWTGDGYTFGSGTRLTVV.

CDR3: CASSRQGQRGTEAFF. The CDR3 DNA is TGTGCCAGTAGCCGACAGGGTCAGAGAGGTACTGAAGCTTTCTTT. The chain combines TRBV19 with TRBJ1-1; 7 nucleotides line up with TRBD1. This CDR3 is 15 amino acids long. J gave up 5 bases and V 6 bases, and 12 bases lay outside the gene matches. Germline CDR1 reads LNHDA; CDR2 reads SQIVND (reference sequence). Combining the CDR3 with reference TRBV19 and TRBJ1-1 gives the whole variable domain DGGITQSPKYLFRKEGQNVTLSCEQNLNHDAMYWYRQDPGQGLRLIYYSQIVNDFQKGDIAEGYSVSREKKESFPLTVTSAQKNPTAFYLCASSRQGQRGTEAFFGQGTRLTVV.

The chain combines TRBV25-1 with TRBJ1-2; D uncertain. Per the germline V gene, CDR1 is MGHDK and CDR2 is SYGVNS. The CDR3 is 13 amino acids. V lost 1 base and J lost 4, with 7 bases in between. CDR3 protein: CASSESGPYGYTF. For the CDR3, the DNA is TGTGCCAGCAGTGAATCAGGCCCCTATGGCTACACCTTC.

This clone was detected only once. J is TRBJ1-4 and V is TRBV5-1; D not resolved. V was pared by 4 bases and J by 7 bases, with 17 bases between. Germline assignment: CDR1 SGHRS and CDR2 YFSETQ. The CDR3 length is 15 residues. DNA for the CDR3: TGCGCCAGCAGCCTAGGTTCAGACCCTGGTGAAAAACTGTTTTTT. Its translation is CASSLGSDPGEKLFF.

The chain uses TRBV12-5 and TRBJ2-7; maybe TRBD1 (6 bases). Germline CDR1 is LGHNT and CDR2 is FRNRAP. CDR3 length: 14 amino acids. The germline V and J ends were trimmed by 5 bases and 2 bases, with 13 bases remaining between them. CDR3 in DNA: TGTGCTAGTGGTCTTCAACAGGGACCCTACGAGCAGTACTTC. It is translated as CASGLQQGPYEQYF.

The rearrangement joins TRBV6-5 to TRBJ2-2; no clear D. CDR3 length: 13 residues. Germline values: CDR1 MNHEY, CDR2 SVGAGI. Trimming stripped 10 bases from V and 6 bases from J, with 15 bases between. CDR3 coding DNA: TGTGCCACTAGACTCGACCCCGCCGGGGAGCTGTTTTTT. Translating gives CATRLDPAGELFF.